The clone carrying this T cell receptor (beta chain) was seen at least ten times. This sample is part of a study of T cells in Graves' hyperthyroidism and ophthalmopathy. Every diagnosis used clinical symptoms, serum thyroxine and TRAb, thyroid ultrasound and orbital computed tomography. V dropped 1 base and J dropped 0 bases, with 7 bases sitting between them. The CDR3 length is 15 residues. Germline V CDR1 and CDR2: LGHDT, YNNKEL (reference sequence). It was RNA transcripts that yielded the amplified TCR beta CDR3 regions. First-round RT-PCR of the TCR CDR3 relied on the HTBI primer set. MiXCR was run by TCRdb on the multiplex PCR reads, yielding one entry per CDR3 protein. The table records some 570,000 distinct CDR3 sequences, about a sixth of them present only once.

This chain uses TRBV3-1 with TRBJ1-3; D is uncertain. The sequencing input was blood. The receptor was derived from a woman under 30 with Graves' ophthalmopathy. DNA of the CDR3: TGTGCCAGCAGCCAAGTGGCAGTCTCTGGAAACACCATATATTTT. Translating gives CASSQVAVSGNTIYF.